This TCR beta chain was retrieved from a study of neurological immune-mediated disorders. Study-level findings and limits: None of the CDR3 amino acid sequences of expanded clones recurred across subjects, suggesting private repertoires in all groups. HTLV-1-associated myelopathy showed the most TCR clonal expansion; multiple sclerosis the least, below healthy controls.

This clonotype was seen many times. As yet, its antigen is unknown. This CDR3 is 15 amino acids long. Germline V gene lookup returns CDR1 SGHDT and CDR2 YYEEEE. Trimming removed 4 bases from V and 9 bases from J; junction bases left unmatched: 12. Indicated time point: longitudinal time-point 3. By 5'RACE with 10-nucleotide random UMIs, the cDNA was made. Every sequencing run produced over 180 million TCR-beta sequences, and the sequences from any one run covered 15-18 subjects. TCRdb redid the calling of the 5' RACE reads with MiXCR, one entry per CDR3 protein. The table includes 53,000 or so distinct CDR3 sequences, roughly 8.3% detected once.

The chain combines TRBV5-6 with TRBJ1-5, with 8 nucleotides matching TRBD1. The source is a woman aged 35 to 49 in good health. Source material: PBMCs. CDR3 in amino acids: CASSVTGDRNRPQHF. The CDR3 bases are TGTGCCAGCAGCGTGACAGGGGATCGAAACAGGCCCCAGCATTTT.